This TCR beta chain was retrieved from a study of control samples from healthy donors and cancer patients. V lost 2 bases and J lost 8, with 21 bases in between. Germline-derived CDR1 and CDR2 are SGHTA and FQGNSA. The CDR3 is made up of 17 amino acids. Profiled with immunoSEQ multiplex PCR; TCRdb holds only in-frame clones, not every one. Of tens of thousands of clones in the sample, 88% were seen once. Material: blood. J is TRBJ1-4 and V is TRBV7-2; D is uncertain. This TCR came from a woman between 65 and 79 years old in good health. The CDR3 protein is CASSLPSWRLSDEKLFF. DNA for the CDR3: TGTGCCAGCAGCTTACCATCTTGGAGACTGTCGGACGAAAAACTGTTTTTT.